One sample yielded the 18 T cell receptor beta chains listed below, sequenced in a study of blood T cell repertoires in COVID-19. Sequenced by immunoSEQ multiplex PCR; TCRdb stores in-frame clones only, minus some. In the table there are approximately 180,000 clones, 80% to 90% of which are singletons. The sequenced sample consisted of peripheral blood. These receptors were collected from a human donor with active or convalescent COVID-19. The donor label of this sample is uncertain.

CDR3: CASSYQRAGTQHF. The CDR3 nucleotides read TGTGCCAGCAGTTACCAGCGGGCGGGGACCCAGCATTTT. This rearrangement joins TRBV6-5 to TRBJ1-5; unclear D gene. CDR3 length equals 13 residues. In germline, CDR1 is MNHEY, CDR2 SVGAGI. Trimming removed 2 bases from V and 11 bases from J, with 13 bases in between.

The CDR3 spells CAGLGLAGPTDTQYF. The CDR3, as DNA: TGTGCCGGACTCGGACTAGCGGGCCCCACGGATACGCAGTATTTT. The chain is built from TRBV2 and TRBJ2-3; 11 positions agree with TRBD2. This CDR3 has 15 amino acids. CDR1 and CDR2 from the germline V gene are SNHLY and FYNNEI. J gave up 6 bases and V 11 bases, and 13 bases lay outside the gene matches.

This rearrangement joins TRBV21-1 to TRBJ2-5; TRBD2, as called in the table, went unchecked against the DNA. TRBV21-1 is annotated as a pseudogene. CDR3 length: 16 amino acids. CDR3 DNA sequence: TGTGCCAGCAGCAAACACTCTAGCGGGACTAAAGAGACCCAGTACTTC. It translates to CASSKHSSGTKETQYF.

The chain recombines TRBV6-5 with TRBJ1-2; TRBD1 matches at 7 bases. CDR3 length equals 15 residues. J was trimmed by 3 bases and V by 0 bases; bases with no gene match: 4. The germline V gene has CDR1 MNHEY and CDR2 SVGAGI. As DNA, the CDR3 is TGTGCCAGCAGTTACTCCCGGGACAGCTACTATGGCTACACCTTC. This sequence encodes CASSYSRDSYYGYTF.

This clone was detected only once. The chain employs TRBV2 and TRBJ2-4; 11 bases are a match to TRBD2. The trim removed 6 bases at V and 6 bases at J, leaving 7 bases unmatched. The CDR3 runs 15 residues. Germline CDR1 is SNHLY and CDR2 is FYNNEI. CDR3 residues: CASRRLAGIGNIQYF. The DNA for the CDR3 is TGTGCCAGCAGGAGACTAGCGGGAATCGGAAACATTCAGTACTTC.

The V and J genes are TRBV12-3 or TRBV12-4 and TRBJ1-3; D unclear. V dropped 5 bases and J dropped 2 bases, with 4 bases sitting between them. The CDR3 covers 12 residues. This CDR3 is CASSPTGNTIYF. The DNA for the CDR3 is TGTGCCAGCAGTCCCACTGGAAACACCATATATTTT.

The chain combines TRBV5-1 with TRBJ2-2; the D gene is possibly TRBD1 (5 bases). Germline V gene sequence: CDR1 SGHRS, CDR2 YFSETQ. Trimming pared 0 bases from V and 2 bases from J, leaving 17 bases between. CDR3 length equals 18 residues. CDR3 DNA: TGCGCCAGCAGCTTGGACCATAGCCGAAGGACAAACACCGGGGAGCTGTTTTTT. The encoded protein is CASSLDHSRRTNTGELFF.

The chain uses TRBV27 and TRBJ2-2, with a weak D call TRBD2 (6 bases). The CDR3 is made up of 17 amino acids. Trimming took 3 bases from V and 6 from J, leaving 20 bases between them. CDR1 MNHEY and CDR2 SMNVEV come from the germline V gene (reference sequence). Written as DNA, the CDR3 is TGTGCCAGCAGTTTGCTCGTCGCGGCTAGCGTCCCCGGGGAGCTGTTTTTT. It specifies CASSLLVAASVPGELFF.

This clone was found a few times. V is TRBV5-5 and J is TRBJ2-1; D may be TRBD1 (5 bases). The CDR3 is 13 amino acids. Germline lookup yields CDR1 SGHKS and CDR2 YYEKEE (reference sequence). Trimming stripped 4 bases from V and 4 bases from J, with 9 bases between. CDR3 amino acids: CASSQDIYNEQFF. The CDR3 DNA follows: TGTGCCAGCAGCCAGGACATTTACAATGAGCAGTTCTTC.

This clone was seen more than once but under ten times. V usage is TRBV14 and J usage is TRBJ2-3; 13 positions agree with TRBD2. Trimming removed 0 bases from V and 9 bases from J; junction bases left unmatched: 12. This CDR3 has 18 residues. CDR1 and CDR2 (germline): SGHDN, FVKESK. This CDR3 reads CASSQDRATSGRALTQYF. Written as DNA, the CDR3 is TGTGCCAGCAGCCAAGATCGGGCTACTAGCGGGAGGGCCCTGACGCAGTATTTT.

This sequence joins TRBV11-2 and TRBJ2-3; 10 nucleotides line up with TRBD1. CDR3 length: 15 amino acids. Germline values: CDR1 SGHAT, CDR2 FQNNGV. After removal of 5 bases from V and 6 bases from J, the junction contained 8 bases not matched to a gene. The CDR3 DNA is TGTGCCAGCAGCCCCCGGGACAGGGGCCCCGATACGCAGTATTTT. Translated, it gives CASSPRDRGPDTQYF.

J is TRBJ1-6 and V is TRBV4-3, with TRBD1 matching over 10 bases. Per the germline V gene, CDR1 is LGHNA and CDR2 is YSLEER. This CDR3 is built from 16 residues. Trimming cost V 1 base and J 11 bases; bases outside gene matches: 8. The chain's CDR3 is CASSQVSTGGRPPLHF. The CDR3 nucleotides read TGCGCCAGCAGCCAAGTCTCGACAGGGGGCAGGCCACCCCTCCACTTT.

In this sample, this clone turned up once. V is TRBV19 and J is TRBJ1-3; 7 bases map to TRBD1. V trimming: 5 bases; J trimming: 5 bases; junction bases outside the gene matches: 6. This CDR3 is 14 amino acids long. Per the germline V gene, CDR1 is LNHDA and CDR2 is SQIVND (reference sequence). CDR3 sequence (DNA): TGTGCCAGTAGTGGGGACAGCACTAGAAACACCATATATTTT. This encodes CASSGDSTRNTIYF.

In regard to this clone: Different DNA sequences within this sample yield the same CDR3. The chain combines TRBV5-4 with TRBJ1-2, with no clear D. Germline CDR1 SGHNT, CDR2 YYREEE (reference sequence). V was shortened by 0 bases and J by 8 bases, with 8 bases between the two germline ends. The CDR3 loop spans 12 amino acids. In DNA, the CDR3 is TGTGCCAGCAGCTTGGACGGGTACGGCTACACCTTC. Translated: CASSLDGYGYTF.

J is TRBJ2-5 and V is TRBV5-4, with D hard to call. Trimming took off 4 bases at V and 3 bases at J, with 7 bases between the two ends. Germline-derived CDR1 and CDR2 are SGHNT and YYREEE (reference sequence). This CDR3 has 12 amino acids. The CDR3 here is CASSTSEETQYF. CDR3 bases: TGTGCCAGCAGCACGAGCGAAGAGACCCAGTACTTC.

This chain uses TRBV7-9 with TRBJ1-2; no firm D call. V was cut by 1 base and J by 4 bases, with 7 bases left in between. This CDR3 is built from 13 residues. Germline V CDR1 and CDR2: SEHNR, FQNEAQ (reference sequence). As DNA, the CDR3 is TGTGCCAGCAGCTTAGAAGCCATCTATGGCTACACCTTC. This encodes CASSLEAIYGYTF.

This chain uses TRBV7-3 with TRBJ2-1; D perhaps matches TRBD1 (6 bases). V dropped 4 bases and J dropped 2 bases, with 18 bases sitting between them. Germline assignment: CDR1 SGHTA and CDR2 FQGTGA. This CDR3 has 17 residues. The CDR3 DNA sequence: TGTGCCAGCAGCTCCGAAGGGGCAGGGGCTCCCTACAATGAGCAGTTCTTC. Its protein is CASSSEGAGAPYNEQFF. Drawing the rest from reference TRBV7-3 and TRBJ2-1, the complete variable domain is GAGVSQTPSNKVTEKGKYVELRCDPISGHTALYWYRQSLGQGPEFLIYFQGTGAADDSGLPNDRFFAVRPEGSVSTLKIQRTERGDSAVYLCASSSEGAGAPYNEQFFGPGTRLTVL.

This clone was counted once. The V and J genes are TRBV28 and TRBJ1-3; D unresolved. V was cut by 8 bases and J by 0 bases, with 17 bases left in between. The CDR3 covers 16 residues. CDR1 and CDR2 from the germline V gene are MDHEN and SYDVKM. CDR3 loop: CASRNPPLSSGNTIYF. The CDR3 DNA sequence: TGTGCCAGCCGTAATCCCCCGCTGAGCTCTGGAAACACCATATATTTT.